Following are 27 T cell receptor beta chains from one sample sequenced in a study of T-cell memory formation after mild COVID-19. MiXCR, applied by TCRdb to the 5' RACE reads, yields one record per CDR3 protein. The sample consists of 190,000 or so distinct CDR3 sequences, 20% to 25% of them appearing once. The sequenced sample consisted of PBMCs or a T cell subset sorted from them (not recorded which). These receptors all come from an adult woman who had mild COVID-19 (a few samples of this study predate the infection). Cell type and time point are not known.

V gene TRBV12-3 or TRBV12-4 combines with J gene TRBJ1-1; D possibly corresponds to TRBD1 (5 bases). V was cut by 8 bases and J by 5 bases, with 15 bases left in between. The CDR3 is 13 amino acids. The CDR3 bases are TGTGCCAGCGCGCTTAATTGGGGGACTGAAGCTTTCTTT. This sequence encodes CASALNWGTEAFF.

This clonotype was seen only a few times. J is TRBJ1-1 and V is TRBV29-1; tentatively, D is TRBD1 (5 bases). The germline V gene encodes CDR1 SQVTM and CDR2 ANQGSEA. V was clipped by 6 bases and J by 0 bases, with 14 bases between them. The CDR3 spans 14 residues. The CDR3 spells CSVSGESMNTEAFF. DNA for the CDR3: TGCAGCGTGTCGGGGGAGTCCATGAACACTGAAGCTTTCTTT.

This clonotype was seen only a few times. This chain links TRBV5-1 with TRBJ1-1, with a tentative D call TRBD1 (5 bases). Per germline, CDR1 SGHRS and CDR2 YFSETQ. The CDR3 loop spans 13 amino acids. Trimming stripped 5 bases from V and 4 bases from J, with 12 bases between. CDR3 in DNA: TGCGCCAGCAGTCTGGGGCGAGCCACTGAAGCTTTCTTT. Protein: CASSLGRATEAFF.

This clonotype was counted a few times. The V call is TRBV2, the J call TRBJ1-2, with 7 bases that match TRBD1. Germline CDR1 reads SNHLY; CDR2 reads FYNNEI. V shed 3 bases and J 8 bases; nucleotides not matched to a gene: 9. The CDR3 is 14 amino acids. CDR3 sequence (DNA): TGTGCCAGCAGTGACTCCACAGGGGTGGAGGGCTACACCTTC. Protein: CASSDSTGVEGYTF. The variable domain in full, completed from reference TRBV2 and TRBJ1-2, reads EPEVTQTPSHQVTQMGQEVILRCVPISNHLYFYWYRQILGQKVEFLVSFYNNEISEKSEIFDDQFSVERPDGSNFTLKIRSTKLEDSAMYFCASSDSTGVEGYTFGSGTRLTVV.

This clonotype has more than one count but fewer than ten. The rearrangement uses TRBV7-6 and TRBJ2-7; possibly TRBD1 or TRBD2 for D (5 bases each). Trimming pared 5 bases from V and 7 bases from J, leaving 15 bases between. CDR3 length equals 13 residues. Germline CDR1 and CDR2: SGHVS and FNYEAQ. CDR3 in amino acids: CASSLGTFQEQYF. Here the CDR3 DNA reads TGTGCCAGCAGCCTAGGGACGTTTCAGGAGCAGTACTTC.

The gene calls are TRBV27 and TRBJ1-5, with D tentatively TRBD1 (5 bases). This CDR3 has 15 residues. The germline V gene has CDR1 MNHEY and CDR2 SMNVEV (reference sequence). V lost 3 bases and J lost 2, with 11 bases in between. In DNA, the CDR3 is TGTGCCAGCAGTTTGCGGGGCGCTGGCAATCAGCCCCAGCATTTT. This codes for CASSLRGAGNQPQHF.

This clonotype was seen a handful of times. The chain carries TRBV7-3 and TRBJ2-1; no firm D call. The V end was cut by 1 base, the J end by 7 bases, with 11 bases between. The CDR3 runs 14 residues. Germline loops: CDR1 SGHTA, CDR2 FQGTGA. CDR3 in DNA: TGTGCCAGCAGCTTAATAGCCATTTCGAATGAGCAGTTCTTC. Translating gives CASSLIAISNEQFF.

This clonotype was recorded a few times. The J gene is TRBJ2-2, the V gene TRBV7-2; TRBD1 might be the D (6 bases). Germline V gives CDR1 SGHTA, CDR2 FQGNSA. This CDR3 region has 15 residues. Trimming pared 5 bases from V and 3 bases from J, leaving 13 bases between. CDR3 sequence reads: CASSQVQGDTGELFF. The CDR3 DNA reads TGTGCCAGCAGCCAGGTACAGGGCGACACCGGGGAGCTGTTTTTT.

In this sample, this clonotype turned up a few times. The rearrangement links TRBV2 to TRBJ1-2, with TRBD1 as a possible D gene (5 bases). Trimming took 7 bases from V and 2 from J, leaving 17 bases between them. This CDR3 is built from 15 residues. CDR1 is SNHLY, CDR2 FYNNEI, per germline. The CDR3 region has the DNA TGTGCCAGCACCCTAACGGGCAGGGAGAACTATGGCTACACCTTC. Protein product: CASTLTGRENYGYTF.

The chain links TRBV7-2 to TRBJ1-3, with 7 bases identical to TRBD1. The CDR3 spans 15 residues. The V gene's germline CDR1 is SGHTA and CDR2 FQGNSA. The V gene end was trimmed by 5 bases and the J gene end by 0 bases; junction bases not matched to a gene: 4. The CDR3 DNA reads as TGTGCCAGCAGCCTTCAGGGGGACTCTGGAAACACCATATATTTT. This codes for CASSLQGDSGNTIYF.

This clonotype occurred a few times. The rearrangement uses TRBV4-2 and TRBJ1-1, with unresolved D. Trimming removed 1 base from V and 0 bases from J, with 9 bases in between. CDR3 length: 15 residues. The germline CDR1 and CDR2 sequences are LGHNA and YNFKEQ. CDR3 DNA sequence: TGTGCCAGCAGCCAAGGAGGGTTTATGAACACTGAAGCTTTCTTT. Amino acids: CASSQGGFMNTEAFF.

A few counts support this clonotype. The chain uses TRBV7-2 and TRBJ2-1; 7 bases line up with TRBD2. CDR3 length equals 16 residues. V shed 5 bases and J 7 bases; nucleotides not matched to a gene: 14. Germline assignment: CDR1 SGHTA and CDR2 FQGNSA. DNA of the CDR3: TGTGCCAGCAGCGCGGGGCGAGCGGGATTATGGAATGAGCAGTTCTTC. Translating gives CASSAGRAGLWNEQFF.

This clonotype came up a few times. The gene calls are TRBV15 and TRBJ1-1; TRBD1 is a possible D gene (5 bases). Trimming took off 5 bases at V and 4 bases at J, with 14 bases between the two ends. Germline CDR1 is LNHNV and CDR2 is YYDKDF (reference sequence). The length of the CDR3 is 14 residues. The CDR3 loop is CATSGGEGATEAFF. CDR3 DNA: TGTGCCACCAGCGGGGGGGAAGGGGCCACTGAAGCTTTCTTT.

The chain carries TRBV4-2 and TRBJ1-2; 7 nucleotides line up with TRBD1. In germline, CDR1 is LGHNA, CDR2 YNFKEQ. The CDR3 is 15 residues long. V lost 3 bases to trimming and J lost 6 bases; unmatched junction nucleotides: 10. Written as DNA, the CDR3 is TGTGCCAGCAGCCAGACAAGGGGGCTTGGTGATGGCTACACCTTC. This gives the protein CASSQTRGLGDGYTF.

This clonotype turned up a few times. V is TRBV11-1 and J is TRBJ2-5; the D gene is possibly TRBD2 (6 bases). The CDR3 loop spans 15 amino acids. Germline V gene sequence: CDR1 SGHAT, CDR2 FQDESV (reference sequence). V lost 5 bases and J 1 base, leaving 14 bases between the germline ends. The CDR3 sequence: CASSPVRGAQETQYF. The DNA for the CDR3 is TGTGCCAGCAGCCCCGTGCGGGGAGCCCAAGAGACCCAGTACTTC.

This clonotype was observed a handful of times. This chain connects TRBV6-5 to TRBJ1-2; 7 bases map to TRBD1. Per germline, CDR1 MNHEY and CDR2 SVGAGI. Trimming cost V 5 bases and J 5 bases; bases outside gene matches: 29. The CDR3 is made up of 21 amino acids. CDR3 loop: CASSVRGSTGLHNPLSYGYTF. In nucleotides, the CDR3 is TGTGCCAGCAGTGTCCGCGGGTCGACAGGGCTCCACAATCCCCTATCATATGGCTACACCTTC.

This clonotype was detected a few times. This chain uses TRBV12-3 or TRBV12-4 with TRBJ2-5; 10 nucleotides match TRBD2. The CDR3 has 15 residues. Trimming took 5 bases from V and 2 from J; bases not matched to a gene: 5. This CDR3 reads CASSRLTSGQETQYF. The CDR3 DNA follows: TGTGCCAGCAGTCGTTTGACTAGCGGGCAAGAGACCCAGTACTTC.

The rearrangement links TRBV11-2 to TRBJ2-5; D is uncertain. This CDR3 has 13 amino acids. The germline CDR1 and CDR2 sequences are SGHAT and FQNNGV. Trimming took off 0 bases at V and 4 bases at J, with 6 bases between the two ends. CDR3 region: CASSLEFPETQYF. The CDR3 DNA follows: TGTGCCAGCAGCTTAGAGTTCCCAGAGACCCAGTACTTC.

The genes are TRBV25-1 and TRBJ2-1, with 10 bases lining up with TRBD1. Germline V lookup: CDR1 MGHDK, CDR2 SYGVNS. This CDR3 has 15 amino acids. J was trimmed by 6 bases and V by 1 base; bases with no gene match: 3. The CDR3 sequence is CASSESGTGVNEQFF. The CDR3, as DNA: TGTGCCAGCAGTGAATCGGGGACAGGGGTCAATGAGCAGTTCTTC.

The chain has TRBV7-9 and TRBJ2-1, with 7 bases fitting TRBD1. CDR3 length equals 15 residues. CDR1 is SEHNR, CDR2 FQNEAQ, per germline (reference sequence). V was clipped by 5 bases and J by 2 bases; unmatched bases: 6. The CDR3 DNA sequence: TGTGCCAGCAGCACACAGGGGTCGACCTACAATGAGCAGTTCTTC. Translating gives CASSTQGSTYNEQFF.

Only a few counts were recorded for this clonotype. The V gene is TRBV30, the J gene TRBJ1-4; TRBD1 matches at 7 bases. The V gene's germline CDR1 is GTSNPN and CDR2 SVGIG (reference sequence). The junction had 4 bases not matched to a gene; V was cut back by 3 bases and J by 3 bases. This CDR3 spans 14 amino acids. CDR3 loop: CAWRRGPANEKLFF. The CDR3 coding sequence is TGTGCCTGGAGGAGGGGGCCAGCTAATGAAAAACTGTTTTTT. The whole variable domain, filled in from reference TRBV30 and TRBJ1-4, reads SQTIHQWPATLVQPVGSPLSLECTVEGTSNPNLYWYRQAAGRGLQLLFYSVGIGQISSEVPQNLSASRPQDRQFILSSKKLLLSDSGFYLCAWRRGPANEKLFFGSGTQLSVL.

This clonotype was counted a few times. This sequence joins TRBV7-6 and TRBJ1-1; perhaps TRBD1 as D (6 bases). The CDR3 runs 13 residues. Germline-derived CDR1 and CDR2 are SGHVS and FNYEAQ. V lost 5 bases and J lost 8, with 15 bases in between. The CDR3 DNA reads as TGTGCCAGCAGCGTACAAACAGGGACCGAAGCTTTCTTT. Translated: CASSVQTGTEAFF.

This clonotype came up a few times. This chain connects TRBV9 to TRBJ1-4, with TRBD1 matching over 8 bases. Germline trimming cut 3 bases from V and 8 bases from J; bases unmatched to any gene: 6. The V gene's germline CDR1 is SGDLS and CDR2 YYNGEE. The CDR3 is 14 residues long. CDR3 sequence: CASSGPQGEEKLFF. Written as DNA, the CDR3 is TGTGCCAGCAGCGGGCCACAGGGGGAGGAAAAACTGTTTTTT.

This clonotype occurred many times. This chain uses TRBV10-3 with TRBJ1-5; D is perhaps TRBD1 (6 bases). V lost 4 bases, J lost 0 bases, and 10 bases lay in between. This CDR3 has 15 residues. Germline CDR1 reads ENHRY; CDR2 reads SYGVKD. This CDR3 is CAISGPGDSNQPQHF. The CDR3, as DNA: TGTGCCATCAGTGGACCAGGGGATAGCAATCAGCCCCAGCATTTT.

This clonotype was seen a handful of times. V usage is TRBV9 and J usage is TRBJ2-1; TRBD2 aligns across 13 bases. J gave up 5 bases and V 3 bases, and 8 bases lay outside the gene matches. The CDR3 runs 17 residues. Germline CDR1 reads SGDLS; CDR2 reads YYNGEE. CDR3 region: CASSGERLAGGHNEQFF. Here the CDR3 DNA reads TGTGCCAGCAGCGGAGAGAGACTAGCGGGAGGCCACAATGAGCAGTTCTTC.

This clonotype was found many times. The chain couples TRBV12-3 or TRBV12-4 to TRBJ1-3, with D maybe TRBD1 (5 bases). Trimming pared 2 bases from V and 4 bases from J, leaving 12 bases between. CDR3 size: 15 residues. The CDR3 nucleotides read TGTGCCAGCAGTTTATGGGCAGGGCCCGGAAACACCATATATTTT. As protein: CASSLWAGPGNTIYF.

The rearrangement uses TRBV30 and TRBJ2-3; TRBD2 matches at 9 bases. Trimming cost V 0 bases and J 2 bases; bases outside gene matches: 3. Germline CDR1 reads GTSNPN; CDR2 reads SVGIG (reference sequence). CDR3 length: 15 amino acids. The CDR3 loop is CAWSVLAGITDTQYF. Written as DNA, the CDR3 is TGTGCCTGGAGTGTCCTAGCGGGAATCACAGATACGCAGTATTTT.